This T cell receptor (beta chain) was captured by sequencing in a study of blood T cells in healthy people across ages. Alongside a J-beta primer mix, a sample-barcoded 5' primer served in a second PCR lasting roughly 6 to 12 cycles. Via MiXCR, TCRdb re-called the 5' RACE reads, giving one row per CDR3 protein. The sample consists of around 820,000 distinct CDR3 sequences, around 25% of them appearing once. In its sample, this clonotype was seen a few times. Germline assignment: CDR1 SGHVS and CDR2 FNYEAQ. The CDR3 covers 15 residues. Trimming removed 4 bases at V and 5 bases at J, with 14 bases between. This same sample was also part of a study on T cells of mothers and their children.

V and J are TRBV7-6 and TRBJ1-4; weak D call: TRBD1 (5 bases). Sequencing input: blood. This TCR was sampled from a boy aged 5-17 years in good health. CDR3 in DNA: TGTGCCAGCAGCTCTTACGGGGGTGGGAATGAAAAACTGTTTTTT. Its translation: CASSSYGGGNEKLFF. Complete variable domain (other parts from reference TRBV7-6 and TRBJ1-4): GAGVSQSPRYKVTKRGQDVALRCDPISGHVSLYWYRQALGQGPEFLTYFNYEAQQDKSGLPNDRFSAERPEGSISTLTIQRTEQRDSAMYRCASSSYGGGNEKLFFGSGTQLSVL.